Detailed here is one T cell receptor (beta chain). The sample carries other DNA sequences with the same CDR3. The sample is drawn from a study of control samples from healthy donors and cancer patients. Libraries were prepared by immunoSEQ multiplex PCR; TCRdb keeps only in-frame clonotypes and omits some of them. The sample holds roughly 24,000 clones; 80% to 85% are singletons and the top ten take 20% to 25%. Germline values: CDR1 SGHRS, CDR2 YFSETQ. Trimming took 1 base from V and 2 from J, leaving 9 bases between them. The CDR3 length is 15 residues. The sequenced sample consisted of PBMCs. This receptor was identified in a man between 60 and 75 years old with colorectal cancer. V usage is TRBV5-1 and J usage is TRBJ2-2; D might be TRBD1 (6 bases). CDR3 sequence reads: CASSLLQGNTGELFF. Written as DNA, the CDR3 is TGCGCCAGCAGCTTGTTACAGGGAAACACCGGGGAGCTGTTTTTT.